The clone carrying this TCR beta chain was seen once. The data derive from a study of CD8 T cells in Susac syndrome. Study background: Patients with Susac syndrome were, at the time of blood collection, therapy-naive, maintained on corticosteroids, or maintained on intravenous immunoglobulin alone.

Patients with Susac syndrome met diagnostic criteria that were recently defined for definite or probable disease. The TEMRA cells underwent FACS enrichment, while the CD8+ and CD4+ T cells underwent negative isolation. With random hexamers, reverse transcription was performed on about 0.5 to 1 ug of RNA. Amplification of the TCR beta CDR3 was carried out by immunoSEQ multiplex PCR, which spanned a total of 54 Vbeta and 13 Jbeta segments. TCRdb processed the immunoSEQ multiplex PCR reads anew with MiXCR; each CDR3 protein has one entry. The data show roughly 100,000 distinct CDR3 sequences, with approximately 93% seen just once and 0.4% to 0.5% held by the top ten. The sequence was collected from a human donor with Susac syndrome. The sample taken for sequencing was CD8+ T cells from PBMCs.

The CDR3 nucleotides read TGTGCCAGCAGCACCGGCCGGGACAAACGGTTCTTC. As protein: CASSTGRDKRFF. This chain uses TRBV13 with TRBJ2-1, with D possibly being TRBD1 (6 bases). V was cut by 5 bases and J by 15 bases, with 17 bases left in between. Per the germline V gene, CDR1 is PRHDT and CDR2 is FYEKMQ (reference sequence). The CDR3 has 12 amino acids.